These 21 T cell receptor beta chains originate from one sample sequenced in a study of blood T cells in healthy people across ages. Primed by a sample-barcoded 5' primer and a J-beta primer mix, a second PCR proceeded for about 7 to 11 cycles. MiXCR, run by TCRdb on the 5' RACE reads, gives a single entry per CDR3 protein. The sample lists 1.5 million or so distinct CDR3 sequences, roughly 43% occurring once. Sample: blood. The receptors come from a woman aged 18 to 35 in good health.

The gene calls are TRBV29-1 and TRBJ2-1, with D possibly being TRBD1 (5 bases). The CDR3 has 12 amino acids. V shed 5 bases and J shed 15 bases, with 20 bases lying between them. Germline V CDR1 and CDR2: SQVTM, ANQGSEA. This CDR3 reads CSVSTAAETRFF. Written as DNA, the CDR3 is TGCAGCGTTTCGACAGCCGCAGAGACCCGGTTCTTC.

The CDR3 sequence is CASSGDRVEYTEAFF. The CDR3 DNA reads TGTGCCAGCAGTGGGGACAGGGTAGAATACACTGAAGCTTTCTTT. This chain connects TRBV2 to TRBJ1-1, with 9 bases that match TRBD1. Germline trimming cut 4 bases from V and 3 bases from J; bases unmatched to any gene: 6. The CDR3 consists of 15 residues. Germline V lookup: CDR1 SNHLY, CDR2 FYNNEI.

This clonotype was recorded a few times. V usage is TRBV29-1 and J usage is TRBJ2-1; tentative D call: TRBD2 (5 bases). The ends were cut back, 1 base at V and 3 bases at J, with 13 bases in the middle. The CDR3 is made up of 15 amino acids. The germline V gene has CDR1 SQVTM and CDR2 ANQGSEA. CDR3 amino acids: CSVEGTGSNYNEQFF. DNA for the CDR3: TGCAGCGTTGAAGGTACGGGGAGTAACTACAATGAGCAGTTCTTC.

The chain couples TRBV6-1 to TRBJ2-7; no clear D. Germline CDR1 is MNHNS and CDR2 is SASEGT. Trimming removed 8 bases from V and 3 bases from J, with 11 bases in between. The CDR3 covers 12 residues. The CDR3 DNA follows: TGTGCCAGCGTCACCCCGTACTACGAGCAGTACTTC. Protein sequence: CASVTPYYEQYF.

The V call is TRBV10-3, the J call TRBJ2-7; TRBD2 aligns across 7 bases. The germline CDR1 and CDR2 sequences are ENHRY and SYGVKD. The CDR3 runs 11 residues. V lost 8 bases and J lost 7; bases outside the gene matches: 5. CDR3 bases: TGTGCCATCGGGGACTACAATGAGCAGTACTTC. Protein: CAIGDYNEQYF.

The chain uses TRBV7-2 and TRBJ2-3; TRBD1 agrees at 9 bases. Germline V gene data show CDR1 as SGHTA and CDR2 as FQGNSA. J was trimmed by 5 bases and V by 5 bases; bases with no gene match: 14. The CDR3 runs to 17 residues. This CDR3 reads CASSPTSTGGRGDTQYF. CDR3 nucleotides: TGTGCCAGCAGCCCTACAAGTACAGGGGGCAGAGGAGATACGCAGTATTTT.

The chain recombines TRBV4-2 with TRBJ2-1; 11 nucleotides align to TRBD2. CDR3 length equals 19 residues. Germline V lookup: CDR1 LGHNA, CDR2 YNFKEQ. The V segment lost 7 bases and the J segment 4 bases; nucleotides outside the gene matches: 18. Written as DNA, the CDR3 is TGTGCCAGCAACCCAGGGAGTAGCGGGAGGGCCAGCTGGTACAATGAGCAGTTCTTC. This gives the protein CASNPGSSGRASWYNEQFF.

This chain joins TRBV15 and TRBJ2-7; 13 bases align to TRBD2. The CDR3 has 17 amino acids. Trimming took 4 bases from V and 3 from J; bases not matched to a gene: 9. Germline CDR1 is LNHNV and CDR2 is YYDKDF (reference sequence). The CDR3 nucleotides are TGTGCCACCAGCAAAACTCAGACTAGCGGGGGGCTCTACGAGCAGTACTTC. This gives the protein CATSKTQTSGGLYEQYF. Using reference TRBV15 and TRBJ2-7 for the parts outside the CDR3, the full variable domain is DAMVIQNPRYQVTQFGKPVTLSCSQTLNHNVMYWYQQKSSQAPKLLFHYYDKDFNNEADTPDNFQSRRPNTSFCFLDIRSPGLGDTAMYLCATSKTQTSGGLYEQYFGPGTRLTVT.

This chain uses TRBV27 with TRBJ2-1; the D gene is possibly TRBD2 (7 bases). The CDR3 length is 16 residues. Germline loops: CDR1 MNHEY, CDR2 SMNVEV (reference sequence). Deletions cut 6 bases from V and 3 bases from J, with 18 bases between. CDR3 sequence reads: CASSRLVGGRYNEQFF. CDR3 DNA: TGTGCCAGCAGCCGACTAGTGGGGGGGCGCTACAATGAGCAGTTCTTC.

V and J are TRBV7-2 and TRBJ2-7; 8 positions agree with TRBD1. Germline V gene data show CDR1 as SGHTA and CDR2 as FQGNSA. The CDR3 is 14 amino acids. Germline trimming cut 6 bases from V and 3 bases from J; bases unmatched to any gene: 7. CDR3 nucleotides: TGTGCCAGCAGGCCAGACAGGGGTATCTACGAGCAGTACTTC. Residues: CASRPDRGIYEQYF.

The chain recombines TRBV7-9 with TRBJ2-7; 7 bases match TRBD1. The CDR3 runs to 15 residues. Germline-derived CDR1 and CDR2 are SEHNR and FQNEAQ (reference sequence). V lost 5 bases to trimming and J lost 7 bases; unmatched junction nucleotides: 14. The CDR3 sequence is CASSHPGQELNEQYF. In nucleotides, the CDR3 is TGTGCCAGCAGCCACCCCGGACAGGAATTGAATGAGCAGTACTTC.

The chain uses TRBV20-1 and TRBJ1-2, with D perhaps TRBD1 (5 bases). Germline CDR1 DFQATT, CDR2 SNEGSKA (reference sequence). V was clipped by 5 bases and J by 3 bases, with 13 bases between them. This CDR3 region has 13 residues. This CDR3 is CSAGRQRDYGYTF. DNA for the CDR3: TGCAGTGCTGGAAGACAGAGGGACTATGGCTACACCTTC.

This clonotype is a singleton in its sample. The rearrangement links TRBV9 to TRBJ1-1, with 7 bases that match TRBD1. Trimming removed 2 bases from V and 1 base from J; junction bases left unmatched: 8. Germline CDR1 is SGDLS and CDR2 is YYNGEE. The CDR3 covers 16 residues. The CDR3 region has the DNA TGTGCCAGCAGCGTCCAACAGGGGACGACGAACACTGAAGCTTTCTTT. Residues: CASSVQQGTTNTEAFF.

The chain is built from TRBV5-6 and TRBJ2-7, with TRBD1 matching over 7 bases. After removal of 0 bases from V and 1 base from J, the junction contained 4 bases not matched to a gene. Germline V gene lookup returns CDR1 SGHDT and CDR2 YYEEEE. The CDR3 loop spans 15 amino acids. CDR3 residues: CASSLETGQSYEQYF. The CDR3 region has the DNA TGTGCCAGCAGCTTGGAGACAGGGCAATCCTACGAGCAGTACTTC.

In nucleotides, the CDR3 is TGTGCCAGCAGTTTTGGGGAAATAAGCGAAAAACTGTTTTTT. Protein sequence: CASSFGEISEKLFF. This rearrangement joins TRBV12-3 or TRBV12-4 to TRBJ1-4, with D unresolved. With 3 bases removed from V and 8 bases from J, the gap between germline ends came to 13 bases. The CDR3 is made up of 14 amino acids.

In DNA form, the CDR3 reads TGTGCCAGCAGCCCGAGACTAGGACTAGCGGGGGGAACTAGCACAGATACGCAGTATTTT. Translating it yields CASSPRLGLAGGTSTDTQYF. V is TRBV13 and J is TRBJ2-3; 14 bases are a match to TRBD2. Germline trimming cut 5 bases from V and 0 bases from J; bases unmatched to any gene: 13. Germline V gene lookup returns CDR1 PRHDT and CDR2 FYEKMQ (reference sequence). This CDR3 has 20 amino acids.

Here the CDR3 DNA reads TGTGCCAGCAGCCAAGGTTTAGGCCTAGCGGGGGCAAGCCAAGAGACCCAGTACTTC. Protein product: CASSQGLGLAGASQETQYF. The chain combines TRBV4-2 with TRBJ2-5, with TRBD2 matching 10 bases. The CDR3 has 19 residues. CDR1 is LGHNA, CDR2 YNFKEQ, per germline. V shed 1 base, J shed 1 base, and the junction held 12 bases outside the gene matches.

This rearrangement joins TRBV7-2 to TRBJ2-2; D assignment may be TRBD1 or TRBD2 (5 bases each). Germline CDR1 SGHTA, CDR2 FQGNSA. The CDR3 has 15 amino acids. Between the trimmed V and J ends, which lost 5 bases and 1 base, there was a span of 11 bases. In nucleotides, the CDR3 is TGTGCCAGCAGCAAAGGGACGGTGAACACCGGGGAGCTGTTTTTT. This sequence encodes CASSKGTVNTGELFF.

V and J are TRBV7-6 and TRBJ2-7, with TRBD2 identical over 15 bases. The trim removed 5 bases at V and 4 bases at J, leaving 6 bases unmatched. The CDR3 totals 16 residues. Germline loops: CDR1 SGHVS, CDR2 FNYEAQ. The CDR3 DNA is TGTGCCAGCAGCGACGGACTAGCGGGAGGGTTGTACGAGCAGTACTTC. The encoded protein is CASSDGLAGGLYEQYF.

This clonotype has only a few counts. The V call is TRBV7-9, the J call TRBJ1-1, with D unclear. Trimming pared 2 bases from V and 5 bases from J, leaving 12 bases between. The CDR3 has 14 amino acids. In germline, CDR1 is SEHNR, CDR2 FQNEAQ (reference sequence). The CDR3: CASSLSGVWTEAFF. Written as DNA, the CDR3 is TGTGCCAGCAGCTTATCCGGGGTGTGGACTGAAGCTTTCTTT.

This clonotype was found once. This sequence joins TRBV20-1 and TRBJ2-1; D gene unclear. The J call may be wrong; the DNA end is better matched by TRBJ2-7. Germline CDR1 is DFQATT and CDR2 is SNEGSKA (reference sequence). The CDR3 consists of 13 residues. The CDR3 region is CSMGRTGSNEQYF. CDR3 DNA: TGCAGCATGGGCCGAACGGGTTCCAATGAGCAGTACTTC.